This T cell receptor (beta chain) is from a study of blood T cells in healthy people across ages. A J-beta primer mix and a sample-barcoded 5' primer were used in a second PCR of roughly 6 to 12 cycles. Every cDNA was tagged by a template-switch adaptor with 12 random nucleotides. CDR3-containing paired-end reads numbering at least 2.5 million came from each sample. MiXCR was run by TCRdb on the 5' RACE reads, yielding one entry per CDR3 protein. The sample has roughly 1.6 million distinct CDR3 sequences, about 31% seen once. Study-level points and caveats: A roughly linear fall in TCR beta diversity per million T cells was seen with increasing age.

Each sample provided at least 5.5 micrograms of extracted total RNA. With 7 bases clipped from V and 1 base from J, the junction kept 18 bases outside the gene matches. The CDR3 is 18 residues long. The germline V gene encodes CDR1 MDHEN and CDR2 SYDVKM. This clonotype was picked up a small number of times. No antigen is known for it. The receptor was isolated from a woman in her 30s in good health. J is TRBJ1-1 and V is TRBV28; 7 bases are a match to TRBD1. The material sequenced was blood. The CDR3 protein is CASTSNRDSILTNTEAFF. In DNA form, the CDR3 reads TGTGCCAGCACCTCAAACAGGGACAGCATATTAACGAACACTGAAGCTTTCTTT.